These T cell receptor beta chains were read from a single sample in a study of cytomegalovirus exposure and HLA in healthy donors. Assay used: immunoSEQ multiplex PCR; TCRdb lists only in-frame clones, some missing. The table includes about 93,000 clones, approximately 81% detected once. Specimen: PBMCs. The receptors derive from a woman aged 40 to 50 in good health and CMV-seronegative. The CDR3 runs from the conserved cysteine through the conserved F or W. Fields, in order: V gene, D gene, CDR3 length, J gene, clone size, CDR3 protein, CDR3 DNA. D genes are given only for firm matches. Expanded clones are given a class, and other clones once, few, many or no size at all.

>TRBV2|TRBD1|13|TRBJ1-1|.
CASSRDRAGEAFF
TGTGCCAGCAGTAGGGACAGGGCCGGTGAAGCTTTCTTT
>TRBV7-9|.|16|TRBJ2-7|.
CASSHGGRGDLYEQYF
TGTGCCAGCAGCCATGGGGGGAGAGGGGACCTCTACGAGCAGTACTTC
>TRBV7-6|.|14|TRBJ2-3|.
CASSLQTRADTQYF
TGTGCCAGCAGCCTTCAAACCCGGGCAGATACGCAGTATTTT
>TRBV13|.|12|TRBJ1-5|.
CASSFSNQPQHF
TGTGCCAGCAGCTTCAGTAATCAGCCCCAGCATTTT
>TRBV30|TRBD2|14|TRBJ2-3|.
CAWSYSGSLDTQYF
TGTGCCTGGAGTTATAGCGGGAGTTTGGATACGCAGTATTTT
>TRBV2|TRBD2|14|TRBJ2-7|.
CASRKVGGVYEQYF
TGTGCCAGCAGGAAAGTGGGAGGGGTATACGAGCAGTACTTC
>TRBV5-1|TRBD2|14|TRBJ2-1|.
CASSTGGYYNEQFF
TGCGCCAGCAGCACGGGGGGGTACTACAATGAGCAGTTCTTC
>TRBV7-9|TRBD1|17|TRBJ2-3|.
CASSLGRTGSSTDTQYF
TGTGCCAGCAGCTTAGGGAGGACAGGGAGTAGCACAGATACGCAGTATTTT
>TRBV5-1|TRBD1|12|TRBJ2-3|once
CASSWTGDTQYF
TGCGCCAGCAGCTGGACAGGAGATACGCAGTATTTT
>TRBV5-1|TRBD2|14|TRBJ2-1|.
CASSIGLAANEQFF
TGCGCCAGCAGCATCGGACTAGCGGCAAATGAGCAGTTCTTC
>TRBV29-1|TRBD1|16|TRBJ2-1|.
CSVHLAGTGAYNEQFF
TGCAGCGTTCACCTAGCCGGGACAGGGGCCTACAATGAGCAGTTCTTC
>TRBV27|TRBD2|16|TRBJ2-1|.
CASIQNAGRFSGEQFF
TGTGCCAGCATTCAAAACGCCGGGAGGTTCTCCGGTGAGCAGTTCTTC
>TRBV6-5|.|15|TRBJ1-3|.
CASSSAGMVGNTIYF
TGTGCCAGCAGTTCAGCGGGGATGGTAGGAAACACCATATATTTT
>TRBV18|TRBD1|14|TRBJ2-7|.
CASSPGAGGSEQYF
TGTGCCAGCTCACCAGGGGCAGGGGGTAGCGAGCAGTACTTC
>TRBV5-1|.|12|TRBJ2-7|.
CASSLGGGEQYF
TGCGCCAGCAGCTTGGGTGGGGGGGAGCAGTACTTC
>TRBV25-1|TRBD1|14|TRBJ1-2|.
CASSVPGTGHGYTF
TGTGCCAGCAGTGTCCCCGGGACAGGGCATGGCTACACCTTC
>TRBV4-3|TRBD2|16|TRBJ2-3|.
CASSLEGGAGTDTQYF
TGCGCCAGCAGCCTCGAGGGAGGAGCGGGGACGGATACGCAGTATTTT
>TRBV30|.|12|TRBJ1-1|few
CAWGLTNTEAFF
TGTGCCTGGGGACTGACGAACACTGAAGCTTTCTTT
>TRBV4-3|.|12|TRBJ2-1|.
CASSPFSNEQFF
TGCGCCAGCAGTCCTTTCTCTAATGAGCAGTTCTTC
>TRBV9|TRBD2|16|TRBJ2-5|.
CASSVQSGRLQETQYF
TGTGCCAGCAGCGTACAAAGCGGGAGGCTCCAAGAGACCCAGTACTTC